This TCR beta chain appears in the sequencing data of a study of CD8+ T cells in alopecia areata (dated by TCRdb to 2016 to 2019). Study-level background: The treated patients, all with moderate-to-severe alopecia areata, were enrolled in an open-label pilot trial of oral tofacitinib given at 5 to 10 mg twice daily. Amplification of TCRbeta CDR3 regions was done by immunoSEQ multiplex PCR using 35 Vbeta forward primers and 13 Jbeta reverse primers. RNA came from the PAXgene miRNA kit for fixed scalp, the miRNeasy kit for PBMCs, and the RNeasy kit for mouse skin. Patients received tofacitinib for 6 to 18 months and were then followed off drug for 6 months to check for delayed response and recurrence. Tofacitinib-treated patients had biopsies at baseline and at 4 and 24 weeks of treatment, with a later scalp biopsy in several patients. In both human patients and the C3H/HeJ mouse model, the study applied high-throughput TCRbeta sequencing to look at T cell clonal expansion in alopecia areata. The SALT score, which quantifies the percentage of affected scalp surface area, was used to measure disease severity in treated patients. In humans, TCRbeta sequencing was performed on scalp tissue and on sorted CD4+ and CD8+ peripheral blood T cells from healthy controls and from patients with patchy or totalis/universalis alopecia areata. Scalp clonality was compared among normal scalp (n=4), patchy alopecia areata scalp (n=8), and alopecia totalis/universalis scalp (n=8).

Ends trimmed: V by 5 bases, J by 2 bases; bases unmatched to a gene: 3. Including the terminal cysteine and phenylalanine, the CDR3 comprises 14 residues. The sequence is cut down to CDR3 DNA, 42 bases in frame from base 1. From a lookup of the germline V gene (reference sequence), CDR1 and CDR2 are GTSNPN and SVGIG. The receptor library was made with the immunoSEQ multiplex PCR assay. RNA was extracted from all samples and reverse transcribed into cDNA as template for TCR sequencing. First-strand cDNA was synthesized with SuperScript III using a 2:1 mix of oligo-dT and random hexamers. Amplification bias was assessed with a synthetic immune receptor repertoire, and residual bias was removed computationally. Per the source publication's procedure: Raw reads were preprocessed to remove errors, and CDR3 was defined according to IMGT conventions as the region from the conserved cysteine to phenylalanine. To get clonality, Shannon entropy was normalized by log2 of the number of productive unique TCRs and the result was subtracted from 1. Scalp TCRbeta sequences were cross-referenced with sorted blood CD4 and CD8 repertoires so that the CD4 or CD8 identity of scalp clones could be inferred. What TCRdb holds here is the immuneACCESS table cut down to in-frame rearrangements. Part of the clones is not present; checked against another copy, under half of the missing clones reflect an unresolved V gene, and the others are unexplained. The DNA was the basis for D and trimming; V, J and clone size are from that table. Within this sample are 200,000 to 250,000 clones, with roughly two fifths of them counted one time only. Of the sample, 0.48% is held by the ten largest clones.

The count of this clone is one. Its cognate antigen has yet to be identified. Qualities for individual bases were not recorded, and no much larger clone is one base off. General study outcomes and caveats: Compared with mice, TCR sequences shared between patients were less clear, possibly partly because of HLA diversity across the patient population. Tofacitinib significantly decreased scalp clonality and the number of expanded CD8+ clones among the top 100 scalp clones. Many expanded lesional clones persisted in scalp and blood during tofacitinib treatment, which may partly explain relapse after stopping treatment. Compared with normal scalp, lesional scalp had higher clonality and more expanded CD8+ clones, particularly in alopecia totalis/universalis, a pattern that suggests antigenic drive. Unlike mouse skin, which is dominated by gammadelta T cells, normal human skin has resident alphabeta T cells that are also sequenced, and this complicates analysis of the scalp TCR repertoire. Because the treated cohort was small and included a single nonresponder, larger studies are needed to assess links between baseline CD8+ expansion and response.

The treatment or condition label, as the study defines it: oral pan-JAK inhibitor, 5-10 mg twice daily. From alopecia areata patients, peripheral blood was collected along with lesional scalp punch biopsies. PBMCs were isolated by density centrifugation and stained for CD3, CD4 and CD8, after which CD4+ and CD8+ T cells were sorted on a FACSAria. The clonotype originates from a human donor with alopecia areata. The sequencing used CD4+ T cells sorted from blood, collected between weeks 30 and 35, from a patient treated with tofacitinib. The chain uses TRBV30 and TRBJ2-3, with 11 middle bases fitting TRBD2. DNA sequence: TGTGCCTGGCTAGCGGGAGGCCCCACAGATACGCAGTATTTT. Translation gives CAWLAGGPTDTQYF.